This T cell receptor (beta chain) is drawn from a study of response to subunit inactivated influenza vaccine. General study findings and limits: A suggestion made by the authors is that each seasonal influenza vaccination recruits few new T cells.

On this clonotype itself: The target antigen is unknown.

TCRdb independently ran MiXCR on the RT-PCR reads; one entry per CDR3 protein. Counted here are a few hundred thousand distinct CDR3 sequences, approximately 14% occurring once; the ten biggest clones make up 11%. The sequenced sample was PBMCs from blood, obtained approximately 12 days after vaccination. This TCR came from a man aged 50-60 years who received an inactivated influenza vaccine.

The CDR3 region is CSVGRPRETQYF. CDR3 coding DNA: TGCAGCGTTGGGCGGCCTCGGGAGACCCAGTACTTC. This chain uses TRBV29-1 with TRBJ2-5, with D hard to call. V was shortened by 4 bases and J by 5 bases, with 11 bases between the two germline ends. The germline V gene encodes CDR1 SQVTM and CDR2 ANQGSEA. The CDR3 runs to 12 residues.